The 24 T cell receptor beta chains presented below share a single source sample, sequenced in a study of T cell responses to AZD1222 COVID-19 vaccine. Sequencing used immunoSEQ multiplex PCR; TCRdb keeps in-frame clones, though not all of them. The sample lists more than 85,000 clones, approximately 90% occurring once. The specimen comprised peripheral blood, sampled on day 0 of AZD1222 vaccination. The receptors derive from an adult in good health.

The chain is built from TRBV6-5 and TRBJ2-2; 8 bases match TRBD2. Germline V CDR1 and CDR2: MNHEY, SVGAGI. Trimming took 6 bases from V and 8 from J; bases not matched to a gene: 8. The CDR3 runs to 14 residues. CDR3 in DNA: TGTGCCAGCAGGTTAGAGCGGGAGATTGGGGAGCTGTTTTTT. Its protein is CASRLEREIGELFF.

V is TRBV9 and J is TRBJ1-2, with D possibly TRBD1 on 5 matching bases. This CDR3 comprises 15 residues. V was cut by 0 bases and J by 6 bases, with 15 bases left in between. The germline gives CDR1 SGDLS, CDR2 YYNGEE. The CDR3 loop reads CASSVGPRGTDGYTF. CDR3 DNA sequence: TGTGCCAGCAGCGTAGGACCCCGGGGGACCGATGGCTACACCTTC.

The V call is TRBV14, the J call TRBJ2-5; D gene uncertain. Germline V CDR1 and CDR2: SGHDN, FVKESK. This CDR3 region has 12 residues. Trimming shortened V by 1 base and J by 5 bases, and 5 bases separated the two germline ends. CDR3 protein: CASSQARETQYF. Here the CDR3 DNA reads TGTGCCAGCAGCCAAGCCAGGGAGACCCAGTACTTC.

This clone has just one count. The chain recombines TRBV27 with TRBJ1-5; D is unclear. CDR3 size: 15 residues. The germline gives CDR1 MNHEY, CDR2 SMNVEV (reference sequence). Trimming stripped 5 bases from V and 0 bases from J, with 11 bases between. CDR3 sequence: CASSPTAYSNQPQHF. For the CDR3, the DNA is TGTGCCAGCAGTCCTACAGCGTATAGCAATCAGCCCCAGCATTTT.

The rearrangement links TRBV4-1 to TRBJ2-7; 8 bases fit TRBD1. CDR3 length equals 15 residues. CDR1 MGHRA and CDR2 YSYEKL come from the germline V gene. The ends lost 4 bases at V and 4 bases at J; junction bases unmatched: 9. The CDR3 reads CASSLLGRGQYEQYF. DNA for the CDR3: TGCGCCAGCAGCCTTTTGGGCAGGGGGCAGTACGAGCAGTACTTC.

This sequence joins TRBV9 and TRBJ1-6; D possibly corresponds to TRBD1 (6 bases). Germline V CDR1 and CDR2: SGDLS, YYNGEE. V lost 0 bases and J lost 9, with 16 bases in between. This CDR3 is 16 amino acids long. CDR3 coding DNA: TGTGCCAGCAGCGTAGGCGCCAGGGGCTCAGGTTCACCCCTCCACTTT. Translation: CASSVGARGSGSPLHF. The variable domain in full, with the rest retrieved from reference TRBV9 and TRBJ1-6, is DSGVTQTPKHLITATGQRVTLRCSPRSGDLSVYWYQQSLDQGLQFLIQYYNGEERAKGNILERFSAQQFPDLHSELNLSSLELGDSALYFCASSVGARGSGSPLHFGNGTRLTVT.

The rearrangement joins TRBV29-1 to TRBJ1-2, with D possibly TRBD1 on 5 matching bases. The CDR3 loop spans 13 amino acids. Trimming cost V 4 bases and J 2 bases, with 11 bases left between them. The germline V gene encodes CDR1 SQVTM and CDR2 ANQGSEA. CDR3 in amino acids: CSVAWQGNYGYTF. The CDR3 DNA is TGCAGCGTTGCGTGGCAGGGCAACTATGGCTACACCTTC.

The DNA of the CDR3 is TGCGCCAGCAGCCAAGAGGCAGGGGCCACCAATTCACCCCTCCACTTT. Protein product: CASSQEAGATNSPLHF. The chain carries TRBV4-1 and TRBJ1-6, with D perhaps TRBD1 (6 bases). V dropped 0 bases and J dropped 7 bases, with 13 bases sitting between them. The germline gives CDR1 MGHRA, CDR2 YSYEKL. CDR3 length: 16 amino acids.

This chain connects TRBV2 to TRBJ2-3; D is ambiguous. The ends were cut back, 6 bases at V and 0 bases at J, with 13 bases in the middle. This CDR3 comprises 15 residues. Germline V CDR1 and CDR2: SNHLY, FYNNEI. The CDR3 here is CASSGETPSTDTQYF. The CDR3, as DNA: TGTGCCAGCAGCGGAGAGACCCCTAGCACAGATACGCAGTATTTT.

This clone was observed a few times. The chain recombines TRBV27 with TRBJ2-7, with D perhaps matching TRBD2 (5 bases). Germline V CDR1 and CDR2: MNHEY, SMNVEV (reference sequence). The CDR3 is made up of 15 amino acids. Between the trimmed V and J ends, which lost 2 bases and 0 bases, there was a span of 11 bases. The CDR3 bases are TGTGCCAGCAGTTTAGAAGCGGCACTCTCCTACGAGCAGTACTTC. Its protein is CASSLEAALSYEQYF.

This sequence joins TRBV10-3 and TRBJ1-5; TRBD1 matches 8 bases. The V gene's germline CDR1 is ENHRY and CDR2 SYGVKD. Trimming cost V 5 bases and J 5 bases; bases outside gene matches: 8. This CDR3 spans 15 amino acids. The CDR3 sequence: CAISPTGQGDQPQHF. CDR3 in DNA: TGTGCCATCAGTCCAACTGGACAGGGCGATCAGCCCCAGCATTTT.

The chain uses TRBV6-6 and TRBJ2-3, with TRBD2 matching over 11 bases. Germline V gene sequence: CDR1 MNHNY, CDR2 SVGAGI (reference sequence). Losses at the gene ends were 5 bases for V and 3 bases for J; bases not matched to a gene: 13. The CDR3 has 18 amino acids. The CDR3 sequence is CASSPLDSSGGRTDTQYF. CDR3 DNA: TGTGCCAGCAGTCCTCTCGATTCTAGCGGGGGGCGGACAGATACGCAGTATTTT.

By share, this clone counts as medium-sized (0.01 to 0.1%). The genes are TRBV7-9 and TRBJ1-2; perhaps TRBD1 as D (5 bases). The V and J ends lost 4 bases and 2 bases respectively, with 11 bases between them. The germline V gene has CDR1 SEHNR and CDR2 FQNEAQ (reference sequence). The CDR3 has 14 residues. The CDR3 loop reads CASSYIPGNYGYTF. The DNA of the CDR3 is TGTGCCAGCAGCTATATACCAGGGAACTATGGCTACACCTTC.

V and J are TRBV3-1 (or the pseudogene TRBV3-2) and TRBJ2-7; D may correspond to TRBD1 or TRBD2 (5 bases each). The germline gives CDR1 LGHDT, CDR2 YNNKEL (reference sequence). The CDR3 is 13 residues long. The germline V and J ends were trimmed by 4 bases and 5 bases, with 12 bases remaining between them. The CDR3 nucleotides read TGTGCCAGCAGCCTCTTCAGGGAGCACGAGCAGTACTTC. This gives the protein CASSLFREHEQYF.

The chain links TRBV7-2 to TRBJ2-5, with D tentatively TRBD1 (5 bases). There are 14 residues in the CDR3. V lost 1 base to trimming and J lost 1 base, with 7 bases between them. Germline assignment: CDR1 SGHTA and CDR2 FQGNSA. CDR3 in amino acids: CASSLGRAQETQYF. In DNA form, the CDR3 reads TGTGCCAGCAGCTTAGGCAGGGCCCAAGAGACCCAGTACTTC.

The gene calls are TRBV7-2 and TRBJ2-1, with a weak D call TRBD1 (6 bases). Germline V gene data show CDR1 as SGHTA and CDR2 as FQGNSA. Trimming removed 5 bases at V and 7 bases at J, with 18 bases between. The CDR3 consists of 15 residues. This chain's CDR3 is CASSPHQGHRNEQFF. The CDR3 DNA reads TGTGCCAGCAGCCCCCACCAGGGGCACCGAAATGAGCAGTTCTTC.

The chain carries TRBV9 and TRBJ2-2; tentative D call: TRBD2 (5 bases). Between the trimmed V and J ends, which lost 7 bases and 3 bases, there was a span of 7 bases. Germline CDR1 and CDR2: SGDLS and YYNGEE. The CDR3 contains 12 residues. This chain's CDR3 is CASGGYTGELFF. Here the CDR3 DNA reads TGTGCCAGCGGAGGCTACACCGGGGAGCTGTTTTTT.

The V gene is TRBV10-3, the J gene TRBJ1-2; D not resolved. V gave up 2 bases and J gave up 8 bases, with 12 bases separating them. Germline V gene data show CDR1 as ENHRY and CDR2 as SYGVKD. The CDR3 contains 13 residues. The CDR3, as DNA: TGTGCCATCAGTGAGGTCGGGGAAGTCGGCTACACCTTC. As protein: CAISEVGEVGYTF.

The rearrangement links TRBV6-5 to TRBJ2-5, with 11 bases aligning to TRBD2. This CDR3 contains 13 residues. The J segment lost 3 bases and the V segment lost 9 bases, leaving 3 bases of the junction unmatched. The germline V gene encodes CDR1 MNHEY and CDR2 SVGAGI. CDR3: CASSGGVEETQYF. The DNA of the CDR3 is TGTGCCAGTAGCGGGGGGGTGGAAGAGACCCAGTACTTC.

The rearrangement joins TRBV30 to TRBJ2-3, with 11 bases lining up with TRBD2. CDR3 length: 15 amino acids. V lost 3 bases and J lost 6; bases outside the gene matches: 8. The germline CDR1 and CDR2 sequences are GTSNPN and SVGIG (reference sequence). The DNA for the CDR3 is TGTGCCTGGAGCCTAACTAGCGGGAGTACTGATACGCAGTATTTT. Translating it yields CAWSLTSGSTDTQYF.

In DNA form, the CDR3 reads TGTGCCAGCTCACCGAACAGAAACACTGAAGCTTTCTTT. Amino acids: CASSPNRNTEAFF. The genes are TRBV18 and TRBJ1-1; D is uncertain. Looked up from germline, CDR1 is KGHSH and CDR2 is LQKENI. With 3 bases removed from V and 2 bases from J, the gap between germline ends came to 7 bases. This CDR3 has 13 amino acids.

This chain links TRBV10-2 with TRBJ2-2; D is unclear. Germline V gene lookup returns CDR1 WSHSY and CDR2 SAAADI. The V and J ends lost 1 base and 2 bases respectively, with 5 bases between them. The CDR3 consists of 14 residues. DNA of the CDR3: TGCGCCAGCAGTGAGTTGCCCAACACCGGGGAGCTGTTTTTT. Residues: CASSELPNTGELFF.

The chain is built from TRBV27 and TRBJ2-1, with 8 bases that match TRBD1. CDR1 and CDR2 from the germline V gene are MNHEY and SMNVEV (reference sequence). Trimming at V came to 5 bases and at J to 3 bases, leaving 3 bases not matched to a gene. The CDR3 sequence is 14 residues long. As DNA, the CDR3 is TGTGCCAGCAGTCAGGACAGGGTCTACAATGAGCAGTTCTTC. Its translation is CASSQDRVYNEQFF.

The chain recombines TRBV5-6 with TRBJ2-3; tentatively, D is TRBD2 (5 bases). The CDR3 totals 15 residues. Germline V CDR1 and CDR2: SGHDT, YYEEEE. V shed 4 bases and J shed 0 bases, with 12 bases lying between them. The CDR3 region has the DNA TGTGCCAGCAGCCTACTAGTAGGGAGCACAGATACGCAGTATTTT. Its translation: CASSLLVGSTDTQYF. The full variable domain, completed using reference TRBV5-6 and TRBJ2-3, is DAGVTQSPTHLIKTRGQQVTLRCSPKSGHDTVSWYQQALGQGPQFIFQYYEEEERQRGNFPDRFSGHQFPNYSSELNVNALLLGDSALYLCASSLLVGSTDTQYFGPGTRLTVL.